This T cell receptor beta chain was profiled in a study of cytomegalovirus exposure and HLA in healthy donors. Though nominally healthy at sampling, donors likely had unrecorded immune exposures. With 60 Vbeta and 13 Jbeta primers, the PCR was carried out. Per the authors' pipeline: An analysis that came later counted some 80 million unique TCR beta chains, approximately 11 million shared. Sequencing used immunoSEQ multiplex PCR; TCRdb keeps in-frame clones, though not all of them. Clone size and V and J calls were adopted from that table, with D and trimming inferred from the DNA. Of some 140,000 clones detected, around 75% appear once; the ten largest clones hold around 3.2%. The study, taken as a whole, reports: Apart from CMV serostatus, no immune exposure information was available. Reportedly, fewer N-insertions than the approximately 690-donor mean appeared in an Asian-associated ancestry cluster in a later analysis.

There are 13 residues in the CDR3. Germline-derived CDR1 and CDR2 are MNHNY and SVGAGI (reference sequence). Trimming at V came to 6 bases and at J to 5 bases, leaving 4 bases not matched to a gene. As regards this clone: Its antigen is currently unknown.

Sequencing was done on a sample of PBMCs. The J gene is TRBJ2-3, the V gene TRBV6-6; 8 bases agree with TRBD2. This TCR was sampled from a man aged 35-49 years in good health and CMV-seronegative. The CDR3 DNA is TGTGCCAGCAGGACTAGCGATGAAGATACGCAGTATTTT. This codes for CASRTSDEDTQYF.